In this sample, the clone carrying this T cell receptor beta chain turned up many times. Antigen: not known. The source of the sample is a study of glioma-infiltrating T cells. The length of the CDR3 is 11 residues. Germline V gene sequence: CDR1 MDHEN, CDR2 SYDVKM. Deletions cut 2 bases from V and 8 bases from J, with 4 bases between. The iRepertoire nested amplicon-rescue multiplex PCR amplified TCR alpha and beta CDR3s from RNA. Tissue mRNA or PBMC total RNA, roughly 90-400 ng, went into one-step reverse transcription and amplification. TCRdb called the multiplex PCR reads again in MiXCR, with one record for every CDR3 protein. The sample includes approximately 100,000 distinct CDR3 sequences, 25% of them seen just once. Findings of the study overall: Very few CDR3 sequences were shared between tissue and blood. Non-neoplastic patients had below-expected tissue-blood divergence, while all gliomas exceeded expectation.

This TCR was sampled from a human donor with low-grade glioma or glioblastoma, undergoing nonglioma brain surgery, or in good health (not recorded which). The chain uses TRBV28 and TRBJ2-4; D remains ambiguous. The specimen was glioma tissue, nonneoplastic brain tissue, or PBMCs (not recorded which). CDR3 residues: CASSLRDIQYF. DNA for the CDR3: TGTGCCAGCAGTTTAAGGGACATTCAGTACTTC.